This TCR beta chain appears in the sequencing data of a study of CD8+CD57+ T cells in acquired aplastic anemia. For the study at large: Sorting CD4+ and CD8+ cells gave DNA averaging approximately 3 ug. Around 11 million reads were obtained on average for healthy donor CD4+ cells.

Profiling of TCR beta VDJ combinations and CDR3 sequences used genomic DNA as template. A single record per CDR3 protein comes from TCRdb applying MiXCR to the reads. The table records about 140,000 distinct CDR3 sequences, more than 35% of them present only once. On this clonotype: Its cognate antigen is unknown.

This CDR3 has 13 amino acids. Germline assignment: CDR1 ENHRY and CDR2 SYGVKD. V lost 6 bases to trimming and J lost 5 bases, with 14 bases between them. Findings and caveats of the study: Patients shared around 30 CD8+ CDR3 sequences with controls. The CD8+ Simpson's diversity of patients and controls was not significantly different.

This clonotype originated in a human donor in good health, serving as a control. The genes are TRBV10-3 and TRBJ2-7, with D possibly TRBD1 on 6 matching bases. Sample: sorted CD4+, CD8+, or CD8+CD57+ T cells (not recorded which) from PBMCs. The CDR3 DNA sequence: TGTGCCATCAGCCAACAGGGCTTCCACGAGCAGTACTTC. Protein sequence: CAISQQGFHEQYF.